These T cell receptor beta chains were read from a single sample in a study of blood T cell repertoires in COVID-19. This table comes from immunoSEQ multiplex PCR, and its TCRdb copy is limited to in-frame clones, with some not included. The sample records roughly 110,000 clones, 80% to 90% being singletons. Sequenced: peripheral blood. These TCRs come from a human donor with acute or convalescent COVID-19. The donor label of this sample is uncertain. Both conserved end residues are part of each CDR3. D genes are given only for firm matches. Clone sizes are given selectively: once, few, many, or a class where the clone is expanded.

clone_size,v_call,j_call,cdr3_length,d_call,cdr3_nt,cdr3_aa
NA,TRBV24-1,TRBJ2-5,13,NA,TGTGCCACCAGTGGGGCAATTCAAGAGACCCAGTACTTC,CATSGAIQETQYF
NA,TRBV7-9,TRBJ1-2,12,TRBD1,TGTGCCAGCAGGTCACAGGGGGAAGGCTACACCTTC,CASRSQGEGYTF
once,TRBV9,TRBJ1-1,15,TRBD1,TGTGCCAGCAGCAAGTACAGGGGGCGGGACACTGAAGCTTTCTTT,CASSKYRGRDTEAFF
NA,TRBV15,TRBJ1-1,14,NA,TGTGCCACCAGCAGAGATCGGGGGGACACTGAAGCTTTCTTT,CATSRDRGDTEAFF
NA,TRBV14,TRBJ1-2,16,NA,TGTGCCAGCAGCTCATTCCAAGACAGACCTAACTATGGCTACACCTTC,CASSSFQDRPNYGYTF
NA,TRBV6-5,TRBJ1-5,14,NA,TGTGCCAGCAGTACCTTCGGGGGGAATCAGCCCCAGCATTTT,CASSTFGGNQPQHF
NA,TRBV29-1,TRBJ2-6,16,TRBD1,TGCAGCGCTTCGACAGGGGGCCGGTCTGGGGCCAACGTCCTGACTTTC,CSASTGGRSGANVLTF
NA,TRBV14,TRBJ2-2,16,TRBD1,TGTGCCAGCAGCCAAGTTCCAGGGGGGAACACCGGGGAGCTGTTTTTT,CASSQVPGGNTGELFF
once,TRBV27,TRBJ2-5,12,NA,TGTGCCAGCAGTTGGGGGCGAGAGACCCAGTACTTC,CASSWGRETQYF
NA,TRBV15,TRBJ1-1,14,NA,TGTGCCACCAGCAGAGATCTTGGGCTAAGTGAAGCTTTCTTT,CATSRDLGLSEAFF
few,TRBV5-4,TRBJ2-3,16,NA,TGTGCCAGCAGCTTACCAGGGAGGTCGGGCACAGATACGCAGTATTTT,CASSLPGRSGTDTQYF
NA,TRBV28,TRBJ2-7,15,TRBD2,TGTGCCAGCAGTATCGGAGGACTAGCGGCAAACGAGCAGTACTTC,CASSIGGLAANEQYF
NA,TRBV7-2,TRBJ2-1,15,NA,TGTGCCAGCAGCTTCGATGCAGGAGGTCTCTCTGAGCAGTTCTTC,CASSFDAGGLSEQFF
NA,TRBV5-1,TRBJ2-5,15,TRBD1,TGCGCCAGCAGCTTACAGGGGTCCTCCCAAGAGACCCAGTACTTC,CASSLQGSSQETQYF
NA,TRBV7-2,TRBJ2-3,13,TRBD2,TGTGCCAGCCGGGAGGTTAGCACAGATACGCAGTATTTT,CASREVSTDTQYF
NA,TRBV7-8,TRBJ2-3,16,TRBD2,TGTGCCAGCATCCCCCGAGTAGCGGGAGTTGGGGATACGCAGTATTTT,CASIPRVAGVGDTQYF
NA,TRBV2,TRBJ2-4,12,NA,TGTGCCAGCAGTGAAATAGTGGTCATTCAGTACTTC,CASSEIVVIQYF
NA,TRBV2,TRBJ1-6,14,TRBD1,TGTGCCAGCAGTGTGACAGGGACCAATTCACCCCTCCACTTT,CASSVTGTNSPLHF
NA,TRBV14,TRBJ2-2,15,TRBD2,TGTGCCAGCAGCCGGATAGCGGGGGCCGCCGGGGAGCTGTTTTTT,CASSRIAGAAGELFF
NA,TRBV19,TRBJ2-1,14,NA,TGTGCCAGTAGTAACCTAGAAGCCTACAATGAGCAGTTCTTC,CASSNLEAYNEQFF
NA,TRBV4-3,TRBJ2-3,15,TRBD1,TGCGCCAGCAGCCAAGGCAGGGGGAGCACAGATACGCAGTATTTT,CASSQGRGSTDTQYF
NA,TRBV19,TRBJ1-3,17,TRBD1,TGTGCCAGTAGTGTCCGGGACAGGGGATTCTCTGGAAACACCATATATTTT,CASSVRDRGFSGNTIYF
NA,TRBV11-1,TRBJ1-3,16,NA,TGTGCCAGCAGCCTTCACGGACTCAGCTCTGGAAACACCATATATTTT,CASSLHGLSSGNTIYF
few,TRBV10-3,TRBJ2-1,17,TRBD1,TGTGCCATCAGTGAGTCCGGACAGGGGACGAGGCAGGGTGAGCAGTTCTTC,CAISESGQGTRQGEQFF
NA,TRBV4-1,TRBJ1-1,14,NA,TGCGCCAGCAGCCACGAACAGATGAACACTGAAGCTTTCTTT,CASSHEQMNTEAFF
NA,TRBV18,TRBJ1-1,17,NA,TGTGCCAGCTCACGACAGAAAATTCAATTCATGAACACTGAAGCTTTCTTT,CASSRQKIQFMNTEAFF
once,TRBV28,TRBJ1-1,13,NA,TGTGCCAGCAGTCAACCGGTCCAGGCTGAAGCTTTCTTT,CASSQPVQAEAFF
NA,TRBV6-2/TRBV6-3,TRBJ1-1,12,NA,TGTGCCAGCAGTTCCATGAACACTGAAGCTTTCTTT,CASSSMNTEAFF
NA,TRBV1,TRBJ2-7,17,NA,TGCACCAGCAGCCTAAAAGACCGACTAGCGGGTTTCTACGAGCAGTACTTC,CTSSLKDRLAGFYEQYF
NA,TRBV3-1/TRBV3-2,TRBJ1-2,16,NA,TGTGCCAGCTCCCAACAGGGCAAGGACCCTAGGTATGGCTACACCTTC,CASSQQGKDPRYGYTF
NA,TRBV13,TRBJ2-7,16,TRBD1,TGTGCCAGCAGCTACCGGACAGGGGGCCTTCCCTCCGAGCAGTACTTC,CASSYRTGGLPSEQYF
few,TRBV4-3,TRBJ2-6,16,TRBD1,TGCGCCAGCAGCCCAGGGACAGGGGTTGGGGCCAACGTCCTGACTTTC,CASSPGTGVGANVLTF
NA,TRBV6-5,TRBJ1-4,13,NA,TGTGCCACCCAAGGCGGGGGGCATGAAAAACTGTTTTTT,CATQGGGHEKLFF
NA,TRBV27,TRBJ2-1,19,TRBD1,TGTGCCAGCAGTTCCCTAGGGACAGGGTTTTTAGCAGTTTACAATGAGCAGTTCTTC,CASSSLGTGFLAVYNEQFF
NA,TRBV7-3,TRBJ2-2,15,NA,TGTGCCAGCAGCTTAAATCCAGGGGAAGGCGGGGAGCTGTTTTTT,CASSLNPGEGGELFF
NA,TRBV28,TRBJ2-1,16,TRBD2,TGTGCCAGCACAACAGGGGCTAGCGGGAGCTTAAATGAGCAGTTCTTC,CASTTGASGSLNEQFF
NA,TRBV6-2/TRBV6-3,TRBJ1-1,15,NA,TGTGCCAGCAGTAGAGGAGGTTTACCGAGGGCTGAAGCTTTCTTT,CASSRGGLPRAEAFF
few,TRBV29-1,TRBJ1-2,13,NA,TGCAGCGTTGAAGAGGCGGCGAGTGGCGGCTACACCTTC,CSVEEAASGGYTF
NA,TRBV18,TRBJ1-5,15,NA,TGTGCCAGCTCGCTGGACTTACTAATGACCCAGCCCCAGCATTTT,CASSLDLLMTQPQHF
once,TRBV19,TRBJ1-2,13,NA,TGTGCCAGTAGTATGGGCAGGCTCTATGGCTACACCTTC,CASSMGRLYGYTF
NA,TRBV27,TRBJ1-5,13,NA,TGTGCCAGCAGAGTAGACATGGGCCAGCCCCAGCATTTT,CASRVDMGQPQHF
NA,TRBV10-3,TRBJ2-3,17,NA,TGTGCCATCAGCGGAAGAACAGGATCTTCGGTCACAGATACGCAGTATTTT,CAISGRTGSSVTDTQYF
NA,TRBV5-1,TRBJ2-7,14,TRBD1,TGCGCCAGCAGCCGAGGGACAGGGGGCTACGAGCAGTACTTC,CASSRGTGGYEQYF
NA,TRBV5-1,TRBJ1-1,12,NA,TGCGCCAGCAGTCCAGAGAACACTGAAGCTTTCTTT,CASSPENTEAFF
NA,TRBV6-6,TRBJ1-2,14,TRBD1,TGTGCCAGCATTGGGAACAGGGGGCGTGTTGGCTACACCTTC,CASIGNRGRVGYTF
few,TRBV4-3,TRBJ2-7,13,NA,TGCGCCAGCAGTCCTTCAATGGGCTCCGAGCAGTACTTC,CASSPSMGSEQYF
NA,TRBV7-9,TRBJ1-6,14,TRBD1,TGTGCCAGCAGTTTAACAGGGGATGGTTCACCCCTCCACTTT,CASSLTGDGSPLHF